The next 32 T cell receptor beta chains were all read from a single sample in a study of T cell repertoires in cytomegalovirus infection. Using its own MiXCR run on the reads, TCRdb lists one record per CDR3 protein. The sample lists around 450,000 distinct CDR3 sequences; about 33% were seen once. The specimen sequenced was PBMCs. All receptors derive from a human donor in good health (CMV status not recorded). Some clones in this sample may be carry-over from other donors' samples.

CDR3 sequence: CASSSKRLADSYNEQFF. CDR3 nucleotides: TGTGCCAGCAGCTCTAAAAGACTAGCGGATTCCTACAATGAGCAGTTCTTC. This rearrangement joins TRBV7-9 to TRBJ2-1, with 9 positions matching TRBD2. The CDR3 is 17 residues long. V shed 4 bases and J 1 base; nucleotides not matched to a gene: 8. CDR1 and CDR2 from the germline V gene are SEHNR and FQNEAQ (reference sequence).

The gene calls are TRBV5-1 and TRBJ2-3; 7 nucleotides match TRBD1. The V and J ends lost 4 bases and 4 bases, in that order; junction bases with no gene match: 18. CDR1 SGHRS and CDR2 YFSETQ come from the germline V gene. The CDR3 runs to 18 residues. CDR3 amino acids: CASSRGPTGKELADTQYF. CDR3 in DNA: TGCGCCAGCAGCCGCGGACCGACAGGGAAGGAGTTGGCAGATACGCAGTATTTT.

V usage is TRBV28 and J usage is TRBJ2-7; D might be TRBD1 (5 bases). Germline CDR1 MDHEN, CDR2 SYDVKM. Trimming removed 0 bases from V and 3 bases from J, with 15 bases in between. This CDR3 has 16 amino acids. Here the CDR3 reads CASSLWVQDTIYEQYF. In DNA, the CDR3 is TGTGCCAGCAGTTTATGGGTACAGGACACAATCTACGAGCAGTACTTC.

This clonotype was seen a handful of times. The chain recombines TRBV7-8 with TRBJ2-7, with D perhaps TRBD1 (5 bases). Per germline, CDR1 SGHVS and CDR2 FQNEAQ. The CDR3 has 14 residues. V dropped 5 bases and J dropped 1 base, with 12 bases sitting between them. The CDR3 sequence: CASSLRTLSYEQYF. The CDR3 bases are TGTGCCAGCAGCCTTAGGACATTGTCCTACGAGCAGTACTTC.

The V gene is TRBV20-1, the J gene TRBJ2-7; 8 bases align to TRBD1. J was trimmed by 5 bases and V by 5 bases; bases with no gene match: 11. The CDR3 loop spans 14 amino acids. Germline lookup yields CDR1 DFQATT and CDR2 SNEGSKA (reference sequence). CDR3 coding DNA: TGCAGTGCTCTACGGACAGGGAAAGCTAACGAGCAGTACTTC. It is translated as CSALRTGKANEQYF.

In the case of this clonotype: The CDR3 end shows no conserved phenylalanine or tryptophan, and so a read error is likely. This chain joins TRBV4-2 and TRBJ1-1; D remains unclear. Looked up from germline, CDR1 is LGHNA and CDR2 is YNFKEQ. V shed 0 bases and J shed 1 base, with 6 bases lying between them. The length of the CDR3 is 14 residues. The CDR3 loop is CASSQEYPNTEAFC. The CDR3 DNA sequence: TGTGCCAGCAGCCAAGAATACCCGAACACTGAAGCTTTCTGT.

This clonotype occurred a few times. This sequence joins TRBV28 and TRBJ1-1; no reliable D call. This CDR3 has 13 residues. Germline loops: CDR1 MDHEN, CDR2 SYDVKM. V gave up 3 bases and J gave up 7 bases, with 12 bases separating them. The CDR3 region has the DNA TGTGCCAGCAGTTTGAAGAGTTATCGTGAAGCTTTCTTT. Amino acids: CASSLKSYREAFF.

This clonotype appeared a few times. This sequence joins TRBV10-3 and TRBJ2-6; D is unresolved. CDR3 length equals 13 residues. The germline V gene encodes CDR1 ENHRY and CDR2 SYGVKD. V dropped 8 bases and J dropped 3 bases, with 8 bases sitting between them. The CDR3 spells CAISGRGANVLTF. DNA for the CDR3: TGTGCCATCTCTGGGCGTGGGGCCAACGTCCTGACTTTC.

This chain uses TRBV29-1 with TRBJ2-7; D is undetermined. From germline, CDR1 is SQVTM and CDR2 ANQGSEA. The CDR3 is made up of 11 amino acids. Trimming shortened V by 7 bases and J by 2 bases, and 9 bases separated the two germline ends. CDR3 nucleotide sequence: TGCAGCGCCGTTAGGGCCTACGAGCAGTACTTC. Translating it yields CSAVRAYEQYF.

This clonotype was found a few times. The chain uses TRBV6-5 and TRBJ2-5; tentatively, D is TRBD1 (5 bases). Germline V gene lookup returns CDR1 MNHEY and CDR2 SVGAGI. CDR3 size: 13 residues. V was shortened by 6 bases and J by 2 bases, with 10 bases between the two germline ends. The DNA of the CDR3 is TGTGCCAGCAGATACCCAGGGCAAGAGACCCAGTACTTC. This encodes CASRYPGQETQYF.

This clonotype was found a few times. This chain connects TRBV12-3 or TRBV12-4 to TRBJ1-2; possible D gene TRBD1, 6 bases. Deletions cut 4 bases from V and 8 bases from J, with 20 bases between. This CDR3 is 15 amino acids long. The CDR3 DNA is TGTGCCAGCAGTTCACCCCGCATCAGGGGATCGGGCTACACCTTC. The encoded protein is CASSSPRIRGSGYTF.

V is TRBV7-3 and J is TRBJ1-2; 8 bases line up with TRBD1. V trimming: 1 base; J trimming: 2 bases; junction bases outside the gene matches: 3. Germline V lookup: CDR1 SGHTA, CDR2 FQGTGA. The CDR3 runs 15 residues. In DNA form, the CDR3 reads TGTGCCAGCAGCTTAAATGCAGGGGGCAACTATGGCTACACCTTC. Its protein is CASSLNAGGNYGYTF.

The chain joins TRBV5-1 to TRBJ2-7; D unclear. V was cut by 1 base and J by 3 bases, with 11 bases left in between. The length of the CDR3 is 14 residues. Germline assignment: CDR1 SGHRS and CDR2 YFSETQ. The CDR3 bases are TGCGCCAGCAGCTTGCAAGGTTCTAACTACGAGCAGTACTTC. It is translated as CASSLQGSNYEQYF.

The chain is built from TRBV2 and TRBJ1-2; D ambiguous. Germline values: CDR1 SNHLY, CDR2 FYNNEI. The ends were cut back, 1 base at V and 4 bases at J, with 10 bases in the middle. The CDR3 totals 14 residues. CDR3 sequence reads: CASSEEHVGYGYTF. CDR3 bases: TGTGCCAGCAGTGAAGAGCACGTAGGCTATGGCTACACCTTC.

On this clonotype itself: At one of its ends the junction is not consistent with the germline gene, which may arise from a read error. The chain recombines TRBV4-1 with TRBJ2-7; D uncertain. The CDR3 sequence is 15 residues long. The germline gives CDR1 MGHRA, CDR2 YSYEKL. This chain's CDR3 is CSSSPTVPSSYEQYF. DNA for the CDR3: TGCTCCAGCTCCCCAACAGTACCCAGCTCCTACGAGCAGTACTTC.

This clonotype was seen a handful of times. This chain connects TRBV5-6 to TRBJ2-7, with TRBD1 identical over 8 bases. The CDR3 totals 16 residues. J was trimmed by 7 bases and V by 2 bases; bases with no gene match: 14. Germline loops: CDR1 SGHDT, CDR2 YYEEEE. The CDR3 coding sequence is TGTGCCAGCAGCTTTGGCCCGGACAGGGTATCGAGGGAGCAGTACTTC. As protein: CASSFGPDRVSREQYF.

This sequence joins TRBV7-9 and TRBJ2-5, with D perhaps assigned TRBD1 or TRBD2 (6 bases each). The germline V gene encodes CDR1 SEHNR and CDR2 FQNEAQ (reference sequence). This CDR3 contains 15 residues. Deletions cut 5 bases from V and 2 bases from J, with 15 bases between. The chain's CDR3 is CASSPVSGAQETQYF. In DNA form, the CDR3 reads TGTGCCAGCAGCCCGGTCTCGGGGGCGCAAGAGACCCAGTACTTC.

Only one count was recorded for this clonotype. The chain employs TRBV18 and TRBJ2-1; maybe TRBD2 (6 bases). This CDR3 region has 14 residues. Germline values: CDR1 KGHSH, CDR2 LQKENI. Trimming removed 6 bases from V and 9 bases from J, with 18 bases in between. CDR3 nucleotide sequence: TGTGCCAGCTCCGGAGGACTGGGAGGCGGTGAGCAGTTCTTC. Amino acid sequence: CASSGGLGGGEQFF.

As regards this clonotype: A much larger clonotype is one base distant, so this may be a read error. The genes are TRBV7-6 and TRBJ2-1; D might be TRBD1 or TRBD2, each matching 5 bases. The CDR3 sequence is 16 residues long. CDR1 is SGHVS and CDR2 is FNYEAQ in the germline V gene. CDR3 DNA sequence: TGTGCCAGCAGCCGACTCTGGGACGTCTCCTACAATGAGCAGTTATTC. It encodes CASSRLWDVSYNEQLF.

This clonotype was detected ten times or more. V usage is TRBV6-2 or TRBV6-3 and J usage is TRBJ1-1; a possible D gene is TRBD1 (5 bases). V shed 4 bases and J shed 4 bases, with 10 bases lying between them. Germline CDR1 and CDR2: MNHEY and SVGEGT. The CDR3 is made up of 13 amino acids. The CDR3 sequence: CASSWTGGTEAFF. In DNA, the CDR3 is TGTGCCAGCAGTTGGACGGGGGGCACTGAAGCTTTCTTT.

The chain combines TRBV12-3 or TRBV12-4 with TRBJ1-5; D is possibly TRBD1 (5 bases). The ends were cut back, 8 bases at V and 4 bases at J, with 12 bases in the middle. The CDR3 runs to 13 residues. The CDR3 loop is CASGPTGNQPQHF. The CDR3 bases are TGTGCCAGCGGCCCTACAGGAAATCAGCCCCAGCATTTT.

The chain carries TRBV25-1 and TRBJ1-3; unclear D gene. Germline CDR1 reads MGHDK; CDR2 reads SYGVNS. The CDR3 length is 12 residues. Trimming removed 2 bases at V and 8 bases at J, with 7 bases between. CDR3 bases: TGTGCCAGCAGTGAACAGGAGGACACCATATATTTT. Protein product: CASSEQEDTIYF.

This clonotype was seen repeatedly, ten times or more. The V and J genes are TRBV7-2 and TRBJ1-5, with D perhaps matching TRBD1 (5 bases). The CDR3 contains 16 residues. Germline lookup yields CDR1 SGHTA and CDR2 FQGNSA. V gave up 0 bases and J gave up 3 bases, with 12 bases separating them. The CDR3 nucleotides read TGTGCCAGCAGCTTAGCGGGGCCCCGGACCAATCAGCCCCAGCATTTT. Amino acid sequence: CASSLAGPRTNQPQHF. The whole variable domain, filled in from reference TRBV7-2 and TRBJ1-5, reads GAGVSQSPSNKVTEKGKDVELRCDPISGHTALYWYRQSLGQGLEFLIYFQGNSAPDKSGLPSDRFSAERTGGSVSTLTIQRTQQEDSAVYLCASSLAGPRTNQPQHFGDGTRLSIL.

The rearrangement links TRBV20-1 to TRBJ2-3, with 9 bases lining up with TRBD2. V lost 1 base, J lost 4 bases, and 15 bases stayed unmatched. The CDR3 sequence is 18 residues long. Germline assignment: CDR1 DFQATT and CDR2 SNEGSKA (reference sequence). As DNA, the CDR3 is TGCAGTGCTAGAGGGGGACTTGGCGGGGGGGGCCGGGCAGATACGCAGTATTTT. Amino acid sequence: CSARGGLGGGGRADTQYF.

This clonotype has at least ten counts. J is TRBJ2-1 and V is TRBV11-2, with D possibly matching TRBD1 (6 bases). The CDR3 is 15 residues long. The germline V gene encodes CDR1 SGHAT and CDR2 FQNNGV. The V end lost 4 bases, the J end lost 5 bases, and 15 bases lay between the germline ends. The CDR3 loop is CASSSSDSGDNEQFF. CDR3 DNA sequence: TGTGCCAGCAGCTCATCGGACAGTGGAGACAATGAGCAGTTCTTC.

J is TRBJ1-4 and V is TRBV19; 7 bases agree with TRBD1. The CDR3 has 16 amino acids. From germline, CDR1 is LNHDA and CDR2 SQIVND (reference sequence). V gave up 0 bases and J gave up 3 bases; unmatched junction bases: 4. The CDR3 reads CASSIDGQAPNEKLFF. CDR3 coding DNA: TGTGCCAGTAGTATAGATGGACAGGCTCCTAATGAAAAACTGTTTTTT.

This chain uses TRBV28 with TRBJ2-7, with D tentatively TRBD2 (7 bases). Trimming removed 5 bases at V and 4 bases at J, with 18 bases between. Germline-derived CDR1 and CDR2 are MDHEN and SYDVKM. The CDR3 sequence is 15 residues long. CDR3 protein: CASSPTAGAPYEQYF. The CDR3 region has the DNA TGTGCCAGCAGTCCCACGGCGGGGGCCCCGTACGAGCAGTACTTC.

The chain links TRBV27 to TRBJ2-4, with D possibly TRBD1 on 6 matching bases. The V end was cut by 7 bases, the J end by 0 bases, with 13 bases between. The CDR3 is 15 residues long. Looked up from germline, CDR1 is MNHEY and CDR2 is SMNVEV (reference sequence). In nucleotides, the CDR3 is TGTGCCAGCAAGACTAACAGGGTAGCCAAAAACATTCAGTACTTC. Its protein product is CASKTNRVAKNIQYF.

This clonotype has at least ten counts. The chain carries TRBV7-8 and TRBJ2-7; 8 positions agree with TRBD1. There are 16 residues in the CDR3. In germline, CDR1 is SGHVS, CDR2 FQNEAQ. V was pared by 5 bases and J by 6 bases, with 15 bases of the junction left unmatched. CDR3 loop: CASSPGRSRGLSEQYF. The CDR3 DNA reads TGTGCCAGCAGCCCCGGGCGATCCAGGGGGCTAAGCGAGCAGTACTTC.

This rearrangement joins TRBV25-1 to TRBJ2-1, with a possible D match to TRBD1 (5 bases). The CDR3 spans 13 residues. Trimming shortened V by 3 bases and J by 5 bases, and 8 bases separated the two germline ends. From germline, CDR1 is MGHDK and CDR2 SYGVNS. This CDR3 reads CASSDRVNNEQFF. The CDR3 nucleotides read TGTGCCAGCAGTGACAGGGTGAACAATGAGCAGTTCTTC.

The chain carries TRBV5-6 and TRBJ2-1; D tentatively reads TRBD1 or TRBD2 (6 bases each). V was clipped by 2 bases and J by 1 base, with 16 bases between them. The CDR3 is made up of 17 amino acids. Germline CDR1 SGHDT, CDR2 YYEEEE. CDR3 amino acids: CASSLDLEGGSYNEQFF. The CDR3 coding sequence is TGTGCCAGCAGCTTAGACCTAGAGGGGGGATCCTACAATGAGCAGTTCTTC. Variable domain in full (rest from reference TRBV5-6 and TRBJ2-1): DAGVTQSPTHLIKTRGQQVTLRCSPKSGHDTVSWYQQALGQGPQFIFQYYEEEERQRGNFPDRFSGHQFPNYSSELNVNALLLGDSALYLCASSLDLEGGSYNEQFFGPGTRLTVL.

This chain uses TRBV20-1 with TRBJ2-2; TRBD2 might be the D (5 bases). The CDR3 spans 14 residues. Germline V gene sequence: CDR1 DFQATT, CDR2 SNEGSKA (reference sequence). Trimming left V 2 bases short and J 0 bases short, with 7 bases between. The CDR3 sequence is CSARRRANTGELFF. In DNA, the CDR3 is TGCAGTGCTAGACGGCGGGCGAACACCGGGGAGCTGTTTTTT.